This is a list of T cell receptor beta chains from one sample in a study of cytomegalovirus exposure and HLA in healthy donors. The data were produced by immunoSEQ multiplex PCR, yet TCRdb's version contains in-frame clones alone and is incomplete. The sample has 100,000 to 150,000 clones; 90% to 97% are singletons. Specimen: PBMCs. These TCRs come from a man aged 18 to 30 in good health and CMV-seronegative. Each CDR3 is given with its conserved first and last residue. A D gene is named only where the DNA matches it firmly. Expanded clones get a size class; other rows say once, few or many, or leave the size out.

-	18	TRBV27	-	TRBJ2-7	CASSRTLPGQLSPYEQYF	TGTGCCAGCAGCCGTACCCTTCCAGGACAGCTATCCCCCTACGAGCAGTACTTC
few	15	TRBV6-6	TRBD1	TRBJ1-1	CASRISGQANTEAFF	TGTGCCAGCCGAATATCCGGACAGGCAAACACTGAAGCTTTCTTT
-	13	TRBV28	TRBD1	TRBJ1-3	CATIQGAGNTIYF	TGTGCCACCATACAGGGGGCTGGAAACACCATATATTTT
-	14	TRBV30	TRBD1	TRBJ2-7	CAWNPGTGGDEQYF	TGTGCCTGGAATCCCGGGACAGGGGGCGACGAGCAGTACTTC
-	17	TRBV15	-	TRBJ1-4	CATSRVNSRATNEKLFF	TGTGCCACCAGCAGAGTCAACAGCAGGGCAACTAATGAAAAACTGTTTTTT
-	16	TRBV28	-	TRBJ2-4	CASSSPPSRQEDIQYF	TGTGCCAGCAGTTCTCCTCCCTCGAGACAGGAGGACATTCAGTACTTC
-	22	TRBV10-1	TRBD2	TRBJ2-6	CASGATLGGLAGERSGANVLTF	TGCGCCAGCGGCGCTACCCTCGGGGGACTAGCGGGAGAAAGGTCCGGGGCCAACGTCCTGACTTTC
-	13	TRBV4-1	-	TRBJ2-7	CASSPPGAYEQYF	TGCGCCAGCAGCCCCCCCGGGGCCTACGAGCAGTACTTC
-	14	TRBV27	-	TRBJ1-2	CASSLRGSGYGYTF	TGTGCCAGCAGTTTGAGGGGCAGCGGGTATGGCTACACCTTC
-	14	TRBV28	-	TRBJ2-1	CASRSVVEYNEQFF	TGTGCCAGCCGGAGTGTTGTGGAGTACAATGAGCAGTTCTTC
-	15	TRBV27	TRBD2	TRBJ2-3	CASSSRAGRTDTQYF	TGTGCCAGCAGTTCCAGAGCGGGACGCACAGATACGCAGTATTTT
-	16	TRBV4-2	TRBD2	TRBJ2-2	CASSQGDGRAAGELFF	TGTGCCAGCAGCCAAGGGGACGGGAGGGCCGCCGGGGAGCTGTTTTTT
-	21	TRBV28	TRBD1	TRBJ1-2	CASSFPPWRLGPGQGKGGYTF	TGTGCCAGCAGCTTCCCGCCTTGGAGACTGGGGCCGGGACAGGGGAAGGGTGGCTACACCTTC